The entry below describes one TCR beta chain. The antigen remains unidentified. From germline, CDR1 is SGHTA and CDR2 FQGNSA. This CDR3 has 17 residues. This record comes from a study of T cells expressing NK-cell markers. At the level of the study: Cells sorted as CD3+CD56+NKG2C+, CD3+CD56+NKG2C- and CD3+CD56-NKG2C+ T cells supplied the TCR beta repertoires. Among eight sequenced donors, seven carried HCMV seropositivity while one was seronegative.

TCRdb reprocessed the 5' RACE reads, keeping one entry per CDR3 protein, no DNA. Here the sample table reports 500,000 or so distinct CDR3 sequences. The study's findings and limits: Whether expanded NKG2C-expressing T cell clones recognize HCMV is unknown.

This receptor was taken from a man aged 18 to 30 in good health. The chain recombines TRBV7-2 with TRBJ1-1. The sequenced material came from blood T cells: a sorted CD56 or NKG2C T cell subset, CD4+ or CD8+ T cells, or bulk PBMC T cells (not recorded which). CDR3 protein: CASSLVGSGVLNTEAFF.